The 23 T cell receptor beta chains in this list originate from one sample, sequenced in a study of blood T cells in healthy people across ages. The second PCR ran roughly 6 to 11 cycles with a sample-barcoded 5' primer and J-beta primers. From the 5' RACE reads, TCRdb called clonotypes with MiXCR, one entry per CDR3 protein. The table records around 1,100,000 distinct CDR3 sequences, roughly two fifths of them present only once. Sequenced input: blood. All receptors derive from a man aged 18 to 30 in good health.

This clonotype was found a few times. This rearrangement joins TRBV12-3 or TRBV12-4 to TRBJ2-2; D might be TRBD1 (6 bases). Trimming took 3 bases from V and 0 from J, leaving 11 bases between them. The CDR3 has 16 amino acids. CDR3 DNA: TGTGCCAGCAGTTTGGGCAGGGGATCGAACACCGGGGAGCTGTTTTTT. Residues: CASSLGRGSNTGELFF.

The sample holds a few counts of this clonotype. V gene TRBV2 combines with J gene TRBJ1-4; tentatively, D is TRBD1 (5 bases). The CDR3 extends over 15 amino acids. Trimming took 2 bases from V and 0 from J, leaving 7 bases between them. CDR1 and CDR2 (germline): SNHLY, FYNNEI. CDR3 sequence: CASSEWGATNEKLFF. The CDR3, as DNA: TGTGCCAGCAGTGAATGGGGGGCAACTAATGAAAAACTGTTTTTT.

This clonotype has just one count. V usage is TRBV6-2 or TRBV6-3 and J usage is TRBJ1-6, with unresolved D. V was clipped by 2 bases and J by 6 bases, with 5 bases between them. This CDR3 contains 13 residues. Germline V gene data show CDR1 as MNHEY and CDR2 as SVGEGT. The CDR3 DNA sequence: TGTGCCAGCAGTTACGGAACTAATTCACCCCTCCACTTT. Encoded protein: CASSYGTNSPLHF.

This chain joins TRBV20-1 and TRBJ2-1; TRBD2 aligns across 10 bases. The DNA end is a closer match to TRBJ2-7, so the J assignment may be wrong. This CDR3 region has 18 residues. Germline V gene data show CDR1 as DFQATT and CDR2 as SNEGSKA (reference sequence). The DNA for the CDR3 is TGCAGTGCTAGAGATTACAAGGCTAGCGGGGGACCCTACAATGAGCAGTACTTC. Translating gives CSARDYKASGGPYNEQYF.

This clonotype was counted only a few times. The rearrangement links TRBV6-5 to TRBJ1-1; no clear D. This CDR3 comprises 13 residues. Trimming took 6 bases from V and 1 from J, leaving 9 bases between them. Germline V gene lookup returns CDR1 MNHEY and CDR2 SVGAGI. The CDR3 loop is CASSTAWNTEAFF. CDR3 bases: TGTGCCAGCAGCACAGCCTGGAACACTGAAGCTTTCTTT.

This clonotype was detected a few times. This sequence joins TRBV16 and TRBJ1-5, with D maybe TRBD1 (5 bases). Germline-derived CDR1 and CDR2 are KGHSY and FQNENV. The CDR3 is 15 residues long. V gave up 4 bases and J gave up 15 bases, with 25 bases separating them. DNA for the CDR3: TGTGCCAGCAGCCTCAATAGGGGAGGGAGACAAAGCGGGCATTTT. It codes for CASSLNRGGRQSGHF.

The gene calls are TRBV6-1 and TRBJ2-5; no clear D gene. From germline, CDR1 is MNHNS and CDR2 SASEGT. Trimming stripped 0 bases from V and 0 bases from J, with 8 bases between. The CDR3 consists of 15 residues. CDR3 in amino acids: CASSEADPYQETQYF. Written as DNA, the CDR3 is TGTGCCAGCAGTGAAGCGGATCCCTACCAAGAGACCCAGTACTTC.

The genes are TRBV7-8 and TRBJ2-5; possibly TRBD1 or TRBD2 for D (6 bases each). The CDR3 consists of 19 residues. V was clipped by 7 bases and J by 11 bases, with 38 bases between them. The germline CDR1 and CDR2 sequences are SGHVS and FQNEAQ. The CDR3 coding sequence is TGTGCCAGCATACGGGGGACGGGTTCATCAGGGGACGGTTACAATGAGCAGTACTTC. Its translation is CASIRGTGSSGDGYNEQYF.

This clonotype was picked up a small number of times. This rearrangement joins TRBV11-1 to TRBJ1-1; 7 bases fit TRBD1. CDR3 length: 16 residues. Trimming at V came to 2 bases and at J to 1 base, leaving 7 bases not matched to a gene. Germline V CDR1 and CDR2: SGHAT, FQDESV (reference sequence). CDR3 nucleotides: TGTGCCAGCAGCTTAACCCGGGGACAGAAGAACACTGAAGCTTTCTTT. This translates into CASSLTRGQKNTEAFF.

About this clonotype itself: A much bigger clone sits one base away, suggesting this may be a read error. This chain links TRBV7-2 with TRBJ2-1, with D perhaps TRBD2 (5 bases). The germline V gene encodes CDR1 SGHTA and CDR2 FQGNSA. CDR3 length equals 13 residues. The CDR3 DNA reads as TGTGCCAGCAGCTTAGATAGCGTAAATGGGCAGTTCTTC. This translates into CASSLDSVNGQFF.

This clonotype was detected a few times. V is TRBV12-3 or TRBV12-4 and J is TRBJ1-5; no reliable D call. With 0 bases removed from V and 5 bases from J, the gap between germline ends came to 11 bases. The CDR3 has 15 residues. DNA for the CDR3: TGTGCCAGCAGTTTAGCTGAGGGCTTACATCAGCCCCAGCATTTT. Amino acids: CASSLAEGLHQPQHF.

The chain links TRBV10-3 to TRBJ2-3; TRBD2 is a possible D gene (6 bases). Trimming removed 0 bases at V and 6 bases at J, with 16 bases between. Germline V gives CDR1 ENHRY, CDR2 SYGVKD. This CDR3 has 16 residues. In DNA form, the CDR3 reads TGTGCCATCAGTGAGTCAGGGAGGACCTCCGGGGATACGCAGTATTTT. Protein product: CAISESGRTSGDTQYF.

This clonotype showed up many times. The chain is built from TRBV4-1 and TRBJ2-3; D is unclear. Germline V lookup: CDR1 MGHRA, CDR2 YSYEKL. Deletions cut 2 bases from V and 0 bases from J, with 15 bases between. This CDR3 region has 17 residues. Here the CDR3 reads CASSQPNGVGSTDTQYF. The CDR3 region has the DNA TGCGCCAGCAGCCAACCTAACGGCGTAGGCAGCACAGATACGCAGTATTTT.

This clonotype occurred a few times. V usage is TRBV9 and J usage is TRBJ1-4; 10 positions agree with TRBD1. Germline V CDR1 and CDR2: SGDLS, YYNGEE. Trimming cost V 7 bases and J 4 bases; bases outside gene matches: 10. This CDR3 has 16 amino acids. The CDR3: CASQPGQGLLNEKLFF. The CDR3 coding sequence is TGTGCCAGCCAACCGGGACAGGGGCTACTTAATGAAAAACTGTTTTTT.

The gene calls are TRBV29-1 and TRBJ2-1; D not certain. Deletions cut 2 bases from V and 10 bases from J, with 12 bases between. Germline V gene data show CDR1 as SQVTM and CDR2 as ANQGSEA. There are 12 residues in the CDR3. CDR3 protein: CSVEFRSGEQFF. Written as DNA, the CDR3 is TGCAGCGTTGAATTCCGATCAGGAGAGCAGTTCTTC.

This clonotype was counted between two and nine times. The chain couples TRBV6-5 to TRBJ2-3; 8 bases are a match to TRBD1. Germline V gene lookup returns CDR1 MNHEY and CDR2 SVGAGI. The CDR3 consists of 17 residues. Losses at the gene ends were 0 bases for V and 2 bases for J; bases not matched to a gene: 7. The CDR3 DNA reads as TGTGCCAGCAGTTACTCGACCAGGGACAGGTTCACAGATACGCAGTATTTT. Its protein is CASSYSTRDRFTDTQYF.

This chain's CDR3 is CSARDPLAGGTDTQYF. In nucleotides, the CDR3 is TGCAGTGCTAGAGATCCACTAGCGGGGGGGACAGATACGCAGTATTTT. V gene TRBV20-1 combines with J gene TRBJ2-3, with TRBD2 matching over 13 bases. This CDR3 has 16 residues. V shed 0 bases and J 3 bases; nucleotides not matched to a gene: 3. Germline loops: CDR1 DFQATT, CDR2 SNEGSKA (reference sequence).

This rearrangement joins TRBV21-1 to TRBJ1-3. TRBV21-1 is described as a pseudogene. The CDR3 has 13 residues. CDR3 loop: CASSNPLGNTIYF. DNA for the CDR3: TGTGCCAGCAGCAATCCTCTCGGAAACACCATATATTTT.

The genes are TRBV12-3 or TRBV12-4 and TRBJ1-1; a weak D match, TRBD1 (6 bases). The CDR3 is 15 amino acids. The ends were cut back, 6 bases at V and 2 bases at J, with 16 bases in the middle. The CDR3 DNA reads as TGTGCCAGCAGGCAGGACAGCCCCATCAACACTGAAGCTTTCTTT. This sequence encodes CASRQDSPINTEAFF.

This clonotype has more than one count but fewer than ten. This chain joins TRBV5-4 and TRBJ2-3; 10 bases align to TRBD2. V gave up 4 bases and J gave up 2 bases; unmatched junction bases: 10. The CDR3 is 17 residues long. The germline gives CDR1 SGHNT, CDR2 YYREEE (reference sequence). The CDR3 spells CASSPGTSAANTDTQYF. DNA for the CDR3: TGTGCCAGCAGCCCGGGGACTAGCGCAGCCAACACAGATACGCAGTATTTT.

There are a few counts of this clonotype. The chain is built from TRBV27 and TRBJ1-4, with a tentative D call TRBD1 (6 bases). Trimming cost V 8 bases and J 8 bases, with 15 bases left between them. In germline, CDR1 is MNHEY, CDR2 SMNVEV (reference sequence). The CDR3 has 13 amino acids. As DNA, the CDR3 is TGTGCCAGCCGTGGGGCAGGGGAAGAAAAACTGTTTTTT. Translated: CASRGAGEEKLFF.

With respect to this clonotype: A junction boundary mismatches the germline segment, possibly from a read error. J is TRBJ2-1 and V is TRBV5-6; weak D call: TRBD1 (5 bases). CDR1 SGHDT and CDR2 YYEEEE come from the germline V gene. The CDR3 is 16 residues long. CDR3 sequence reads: CAGSLSPGKKGDEQFF. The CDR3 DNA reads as TGTGCCGGCAGCTTAAGTCCAGGAAAAAAAGGGGATGAGCAGTTCTTC.

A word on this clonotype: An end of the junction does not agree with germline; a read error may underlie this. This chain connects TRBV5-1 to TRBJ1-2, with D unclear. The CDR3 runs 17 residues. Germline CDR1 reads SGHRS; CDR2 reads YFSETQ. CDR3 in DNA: TGCGCCAGCAGCTTTCCCTTGGAGCGGGCAGAGGGCTATGGCTGCACCTTC. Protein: CASSFPLERAEGYGCTF.